This TCR beta chain was recorded in a study of T cells in Graves' hyperthyroidism and ophthalmopathy. The source material, RNA transcripts, was used to amplify TCR beta CDR3 regions. RT-PCR in the first round (using the HTBI primer set) targeted the TCR CDR3. In TCRdb, the multiplex PCR reads were re-called with MiXCR into one record per CDR3 protein. The profile shows fewer than 450,000 distinct CDR3 sequences, about 18% of them singletons. Study findings and constraints: Clonotypes that were expanded in thyroid above 0.001 mostly appeared in blood too. Ophthalmopathy could be told apart from stable hyperthyroidism with a 13 V-J model.

This CDR3 has 19 residues. Trimming removed 1 base from V and 2 bases from J; junction bases left unmatched: 12. CDR1 SGHVS and CDR2 FNYEAQ come from the germline V gene. As to this clonotype: What it binds is unknown.

The TCR comes from a man younger than 30 with Graves' ophthalmopathy. The J gene is TRBJ2-1, the V gene TRBV7-6, with 9 bases fitting TRBD2. Sequencing was done on a sample of blood. The CDR3 DNA reads TGTGCCAGCAGCTTAGGAGACCCCCGACTAGCGGTTACCTACAATGAGCAGTTCTTC. It is translated as CASSLGDPRLAVTYNEQFF.